These 13 T cell receptor beta chains originate from one sample sequenced in a study of Ad26.COV2.S vaccination and SARS-CoV-2 variants. As to treatment: roughly 20 received Ad26.COV2.S at low or high dose, single or two shots; about 5 received placebo; per-sample allocation not given. The study sampled participants on day 63 after the first vaccine or placebo injection. Sequencing used immunoSEQ multiplex PCR; TCRdb keeps in-frame clones, though not all of them. Of 440,000 or so clones listed, about 90% are singletons. The starting material was peripheral blood, obtained in a trial of Ad26.COV2.S vaccine versus placebo. These receptors originate from a person between 18 and 60 years old who received the Ad26.COV2.S COVID-19 vaccine or a placebo.

This clone has more than one count but fewer than ten. The same CDR3 also results from other DNA sequences found in this sample. The chain links TRBV3-1 (or the pseudogene TRBV3-2) to TRBJ1-1, with D tentatively TRBD1 (6 bases). Germline CDR1 reads LGHDT; CDR2 reads YNNKEL (reference sequence). CDR3 size: 14 residues. Trimming cost V 4 bases and J 4 bases, with 13 bases left between them. The CDR3, as DNA: TGTGCCAGCAGCCTCGGGGGCACGGTCACTGAAGCTTTCTTT. Translation: CASSLGGTVTEAFF.

V is TRBV7-8 and J is TRBJ2-4; 10 bases are shared with TRBD2. Germline trimming cut 5 bases from V and 1 base from J; bases unmatched to any gene: 5. Germline V lookup: CDR1 SGHVS, CDR2 FQNEAQ. This CDR3 has 16 amino acids. CDR3 nucleotide sequence: TGTGCCAGCAGCCCGGGACTAGCGTCGGCCAAAAACATTCAGTACTTC. It is translated as CASSPGLASAKNIQYF.

The chain carries TRBV28 and TRBJ2-2; TRBD1 might be the D (6 bases). CDR3 length: 15 amino acids. V dropped 3 bases and J dropped 4 bases, with 12 bases sitting between them. From germline, CDR1 is MDHEN and CDR2 SYDVKM. DNA for the CDR3: TGTGCCAGCAGTTTGGATACAGGGAGCACCGGGGAGCTGTTTTTT. Translating it yields CASSLDTGSTGELFF.

CDR3 residues: CSASAGGPHGELFF. CDR3 sequence (DNA): TGCAGTGCTAGTGCGGGAGGGCCGCACGGGGAGCTGTTTTTT. The chain couples TRBV20-1 to TRBJ2-2, with 9 nucleotides matching TRBD2. The trim removed 3 bases at V and 7 bases at J, leaving 6 bases unmatched. This CDR3 is 14 amino acids long. Germline V gene lookup returns CDR1 DFQATT and CDR2 SNEGSKA (reference sequence).

The chain recombines TRBV6-5 with TRBJ2-5; 8 nucleotides align to TRBD1. Germline V gene lookup returns CDR1 MNHEY and CDR2 SVGAGI. The CDR3 contains 15 residues. V trimming: 6 bases; J trimming: 2 bases; junction bases outside the gene matches: 8. The DNA for the CDR3 is TGTGCCAGCAGGCCCGACAGGGGTCGACAAGAGACCCAGTACTTC. This codes for CASRPDRGRQETQYF.

V usage is TRBV12-3 or TRBV12-4 and J usage is TRBJ1-1; D gene ambiguous. The V gene lost 8 bases and the J gene lost 1 base, with 11 bases spanning the gap. The CDR3 is made up of 13 amino acids. The CDR3 bases are TGTGCCAGCCTTACCCAGGCGAACACTGAAGCTTTCTTT. It yields the protein CASLTQANTEAFF.

The V call is TRBV27, the J call TRBJ2-7; TRBD2 matches 9 bases. Trimming cost V 3 bases and J 2 bases; bases outside gene matches: 5. Germline CDR1 MNHEY, CDR2 SMNVEV (reference sequence). The CDR3 has 15 amino acids. CDR3: CASSLGLAGTYEQYF. Written as DNA, the CDR3 is TGTGCCAGCAGTTTGGGGCTAGCGGGAACCTACGAGCAGTACTTC.

The V call is TRBV19, the J call TRBJ1-1, with 9 bases lining up with TRBD1. Germline assignment: CDR1 LNHDA and CDR2 SQIVND (reference sequence). The CDR3 extends over 15 amino acids. V lost 2 bases and J lost 8; bases outside the gene matches: 9. In DNA form, the CDR3 reads TGTGCCAGTAGTATAACAGGGGGCGTGGGACAGGAAGCTTTCTTT. Protein product: CASSITGGVGQEAFF.

This chain connects TRBV7-9 to TRBJ1-5; D is perhaps TRBD1 (6 bases). The germline CDR1 and CDR2 sequences are SEHNR and FQNEAQ (reference sequence). Trimming shortened V by 1 base and J by 3 bases, and 10 bases separated the two germline ends. This CDR3 has 15 amino acids. As DNA, the CDR3 is TGTGCCAGCAGCTTAGGGGGGGCATCCAATCAGCCCCAGCATTTT. Translation gives CASSLGGASNQPQHF.

The chain is built from TRBV24-1 and TRBJ2-2, with 7 bases lining up with TRBD1. The V gene's germline CDR1 is KGHDR and CDR2 SFDVKD. With 7 bases clipped from V and 6 bases from J, the junction kept 4 bases outside the gene matches. The length of the CDR3 is 13 residues. CDR3 sequence reads: CATRAGGAGELFF. The CDR3 region has the DNA TGTGCCACCAGGGCAGGGGGAGCCGGGGAGCTGTTTTTT.

The J gene is TRBJ1-2, the V gene TRBV7-9; D remains ambiguous. CDR3 length: 10 residues. CDR1 is SEHNR, CDR2 FQNEAQ, per germline (reference sequence). V was pared by 5 bases and J by 5 bases, with 3 bases between. The CDR3 DNA reads as TGTGCCAGCAGCCTTTATGGCTACACCTTC. Its translation: CASSLYGYTF.

This chain joins TRBV6-6 and TRBJ2-1; 9 nucleotides align to TRBD2. This CDR3 has 15 residues. Per germline, CDR1 MNHNY and CDR2 SVGAGI (reference sequence). The V gene end was trimmed by 10 bases and the J gene end by 7 bases; junction bases not matched to a gene: 14. DNA of the CDR3: TGTGCCACCCTTCCTCGGCTAGCGGGAAGGAATGAGCAGTTCTTC. Encoded protein: CATLPRLAGRNEQFF.

This rearrangement joins TRBV18 to TRBJ2-1; a weak D match, TRBD1 (5 bases). CDR1 KGHSH and CDR2 LQKENI come from the germline V gene. Trimming removed 4 bases from V and 7 bases from J, with 5 bases in between. The CDR3 runs 11 residues. The CDR3 coding sequence is TGTGCCAGCTCACAGGGGAATGAGCAGTTCTTC. Translating it yields CASSQGNEQFF.